The present T cell receptor (beta chain) was sequenced within a study of cytomegalovirus exposure and HLA in healthy donors. Trimming pared 6 bases from V and 3 bases from J, leaving 12 bases between. This CDR3 region has 13 residues. Per germline, CDR1 LNHDA and CDR2 SQIVND (reference sequence). Generated by immunoSEQ multiplex PCR, the TCRdb table keeps only in-frame clones and is missing some. The sample includes some 120,000 clones, almost 90% of them seen just once. The chain recombines TRBV19 with TRBJ2-7; D is perhaps TRBD2 (6 bases). The sequence was collected from a man aged 30-40 years in good health and CMV-seronegative. Sequences were obtained from PBMCs. CDR3 residues: CASRIPGDYEQYF. CDR3 nucleotide sequence: TGTGCCAGTAGAATTCCGGGAGACTACGAGCAGTACTTC.